Listed here are 15 T cell receptor beta chains from one sample, sequenced in a study of cytomegalovirus exposure and HLA in healthy donors. Use of 60 Vbeta and 13 Jbeta primers characterized the PCR. TCRdb keeps only in-frame clones here, not all; method: immunoSEQ multiplex PCR. The table lists roughly 100,000 clones, 75% of them singletons, with less than 11% in the top ten. Sequenced: PBMCs. Every receptor here comes from a man between 50 and 59 years old in good health and CMV-seronegative.

The rearrangement links TRBV30 to TRBJ2-3, with D possibly matching TRBD2 (5 bases). This CDR3 contains 13 residues. Germline CDR1 reads GTSNPN; CDR2 reads SVGIG (reference sequence). With 5 bases removed from V and 3 bases from J, the gap between germline ends came to 12 bases. CDR3 DNA sequence: TGTGCCTGGTCACGGTCGGGGACAGATACGCAGTATTTT. It encodes CAWSRSGTDTQYF. Drawing the rest from reference TRBV30 and TRBJ2-3, the complete variable domain is SQTIHQWPATLVQPVGSPLSLECTVEGTSNPNLYWYRQAAGRGLQLLFYSVGIGQISSEVPQNLSASRPQDRQFILSSKKLLLSDSGFYLCAWSRSGTDTQYFGPGTRLTVL.

The rearrangement links TRBV6-1 to TRBJ1-2, with 8 nucleotides matching TRBD1. The CDR3 loop spans 13 amino acids. J gave up 8 bases and V 7 bases, and 9 bases lay outside the gene matches. In germline, CDR1 is MNHNS, CDR2 SASEGT. Here the CDR3 reads CASNQDRARGYTF. The CDR3 DNA sequence: TGTGCCAGCAACCAGGACAGGGCGCGAGGCTACACCTTC.

This clone was seen only a few times. The chain links TRBV5-4 to TRBJ2-3; TRBD2 matches at 7 bases. The CDR3 covers 15 residues. V was pared by 4 bases and J by 3 bases, with 8 bases of the junction left unmatched. The germline CDR1 and CDR2 sequences are SGHNT and YYREEE (reference sequence). CDR3 residues: CASSVLTGGTDTQYF. The CDR3 DNA is TGTGCCAGCAGCGTACTCACGGGAGGTACAGATACGCAGTATTTT.

The rearrangement joins TRBV4-3 to TRBJ2-7, with a possible D match to TRBD1 (5 bases). The CDR3 runs to 14 residues. V was cut by 0 bases and J by 7 bases, with 13 bases left in between. Germline CDR1 LGHNA, CDR2 YSLEER. The CDR3 sequence is CASSQEAGQREQYF. The CDR3, as DNA: TGCGCCAGCAGCCAAGAAGCAGGACAAAGGGAGCAGTACTTC.

The J gene is TRBJ2-2, the V gene TRBV6-1; D unclear. Per the germline V gene, CDR1 is MNHNS and CDR2 is SASEGT. The germline V and J ends were trimmed by 3 bases and 9 bases, with 20 bases remaining between them. This CDR3 comprises 16 residues. CDR3: CASSESFYNPIRELFF. CDR3 DNA: TGTGCCAGCAGTGAGTCATTCTATAATCCGATACGGGAGCTGTTTTTT.

V and J are TRBV7-2 and TRBJ2-5; tentatively, D is TRBD2 (5 bases). V was shortened by 6 bases and J by 9 bases, with 14 bases between the two germline ends. CDR1 is SGHTA, CDR2 FQGNSA, per germline. CDR3 length: 12 amino acids. CDR3 nucleotide sequence: TGTGCCAGCAGTTTCTCCTTCGGGGCCCAGTACTTC. It is translated as CASSFSFGAQYF.

The chain joins TRBV6-1 to TRBJ1-6, with D unresolved. This CDR3 contains 14 residues. CDR1 is MNHNS and CDR2 is SASEGT in the germline V gene. V lost 0 bases and J 7 bases, leaving 7 bases between the germline ends. In DNA, the CDR3 is TGTGCCAGCAGTGAAGCAACAGAAAATTCACCCCTCCACTTT. Residues: CASSEATENSPLHF.

The chain couples TRBV5-1 to TRBJ1-1, with 8 positions matching TRBD1. The CDR3 has 16 amino acids. Germline CDR1 is SGHRS and CDR2 is YFSETQ. V was clipped by 2 bases and J by 3 bases; unmatched bases: 9. CDR3 in amino acids: CASSFDAGGPDTEAFF. The CDR3 DNA reads as TGCGCCAGCAGCTTTGATGCAGGGGGCCCGGACACTGAAGCTTTCTTT. Filled out from reference TRBV5-1 and TRBJ1-1, the complete variable domain reads KAGVTQTPRYLIKTRGQQVTLSCSPISGHRSVSWYQQTPGQGLQFLFEYFSETQRNKGNFPGRFSGRQFSNSRSEMNVSTLELGDSALYLCASSFDAGGPDTEAFFGQGTRLTVV.

This clone has only a few counts. A read error may account for a junction end that differs from germline. The genes are TRBV7-9 and TRBJ2-7, with D uncertain. The CDR3 is 12 residues long. Germline CDR1 is SEHNR and CDR2 is FQNEAQ (reference sequence). The CDR3 coding sequence is TGTTCCAGCAGCCAAACTCGGGACGAGCAGTACTTC. It yields the protein CSSSQTRDEQYF.

This sequence joins TRBV5-1 and TRBJ2-7; TRBD1 matches at 7 bases. With V trimmed by 4 bases and J by 0 bases, 10 bases remained unmatched. Germline loops: CDR1 SGHRS, CDR2 YFSETQ. This CDR3 has 16 residues. CDR3 amino acids: CASSGYRGPSSYEQYF. The CDR3 DNA sequence: TGCGCCAGCAGCGGTTACAGGGGCCCGAGCTCCTACGAGCAGTACTTC.

V usage is TRBV10-3 and J usage is TRBJ1-1; a possible D gene is TRBD1 (5 bases). This CDR3 spans 13 amino acids. Trimming pared 6 bases from V and 0 bases from J, leaving 8 bases between. Germline CDR1 ENHRY, CDR2 SYGVKD. The CDR3 loop reads CAIRGQMNTEAFF. The CDR3 region has the DNA TGTGCCATCAGGGGGCAGATGAACACTGAAGCTTTCTTT.

For the CDR3, the DNA is TGTGCCAGCAGCTTGGTCCCAGGGGGCTTGGACGAGCAGTACTTC. Its translation: CASSLVPGGLDEQYF. This chain uses TRBV5-5 with TRBJ2-7; 8 bases map to TRBD1. The CDR3 contains 15 residues. The germline gives CDR1 SGHKS, CDR2 YYEKEE (reference sequence). After removal of 0 bases from V and 5 bases from J, the junction contained 7 bases not matched to a gene. Full variable domain (outside the CDR3, taken from reference TRBV5-5 and TRBJ2-7): DAGVTQSPTHLIKTRGQQVTLRCSPISGHKSVSWYQQVLGQGPQFIFQYYEKEERGRGNFPDRFSARQFPNYSSELNVNALLLGDSALYLCASSLVPGGLDEQYFGPGTRLTVT.

The count of this clone is one. This chain uses TRBV2 with TRBJ1-3; TRBD1 matches 8 bases. Germline V CDR1 and CDR2: SNHLY, FYNNEI. Unmatched junction bases numbered 5, after V lost 3 bases and J lost 4 bases. This CDR3 contains 15 residues. The CDR3 region is CASSDRRGPGNTIYF. The DNA for the CDR3 is TGTGCCAGCAGTGACCGCAGGGGGCCCGGAAACACCATATATTTT.

This chain connects TRBV29-1 to TRBJ2-5, with TRBD2 matching 13 bases. Trimming at V came to 4 bases and at J to 0 bases, leaving 2 bases not matched to a gene. The CDR3 loop spans 15 amino acids. Germline lookup yields CDR1 SQVTM and CDR2 ANQGSEA. CDR3 amino acids: CSVGGTSGNQETQYF. The CDR3 region has the DNA TGCAGCGTTGGGGGGACTAGCGGGAACCAAGAGACCCAGTACTTC.

The chain has TRBV28 and TRBJ2-7; D is unresolved. Trimming took 3 bases from V and 3 from J, leaving 3 bases between them. The germline gives CDR1 MDHEN, CDR2 SYDVKM. The CDR3 length is 11 residues. The DNA for the CDR3 is TGTGCCAGCAGTTTCCGCTACGAGCAGTACTTC. Protein product: CASSFRYEQYF.